The 28 T cell receptor beta chains below all came from one sample that was sequenced in a study of blood T cell repertoires in COVID-19. Produced via immunoSEQ multiplex PCR; TCRdb's table is partial and in-frame only. This sample yields about 210,000 clones, of which about 91% are seen a single time; 4% to 5.5% belongs to the top ten. What was sequenced was peripheral blood. The receptors originated from a woman aged 40 to 50 with acute or convalescent COVID-19.

The V call is TRBV2, the J call TRBJ2-3, with unresolved D. This CDR3 has 14 residues. Germline V gene lookup returns CDR1 SNHLY and CDR2 FYNNEI. The V end lost 1 base, the J end lost 6 bases, and 11 bases lay between the germline ends. This CDR3 is CASSEGAVVDTQYF. The CDR3 nucleotides are TGTGCCAGCAGTGAAGGAGCCGTAGTGGATACGCAGTATTTT.

The V gene is TRBV4-1, the J gene TRBJ1-1; D gene ambiguous. CDR1 and CDR2 from the germline V gene are MGHRA and YSYEKL. The CDR3 length is 13 residues. V lost 2 bases and J lost 1, with 5 bases in between. Here the CDR3 reads CASSQRGNTEAFF. The CDR3, as DNA: TGCGCCAGCAGCCAACGAGGGAACACTGAAGCTTTCTTT.

The chain uses TRBV10-2 and TRBJ1-6; TRBD1 might be the D (5 bases). Deletions cut 7 bases from V and 9 bases from J, with 13 bases between. In germline, CDR1 is WSHSY, CDR2 SAAADI. The CDR3 has 13 amino acids. For the CDR3, the DNA is TGCGCCAGCAACCAAGGGGTCCGTTCACCCCTCCACTTT. Translation gives CASNQGVRSPLHF.

The V call is TRBV6-2 or TRBV6-3, the J call TRBJ2-2; D gene unclear. CDR1 and CDR2 from the germline V gene are MNHEY and SVGEGT. CDR3 length: 13 amino acids. V gave up 1 base and J gave up 6 bases, with 6 bases separating them. CDR3 sequence: CASSYFVSGELFF. Written as DNA, the CDR3 is TGTGCCAGCAGTTACTTCGTGTCCGGGGAGCTGTTTTTT.

This rearrangement joins TRBV4-1 to TRBJ1-4; TRBD1 agrees at 8 bases. This CDR3 has 16 amino acids. The V gene end was trimmed by 5 bases and the J gene end by 2 bases; junction bases not matched to a gene: 7. Germline assignment: CDR1 MGHRA and CDR2 YSYEKL. The CDR3 sequence is CASSKLQGVTNEKLFF. The DNA of the CDR3 is TGCGCCAGCAGCAAACTACAGGGGGTTACTAATGAAAAACTGTTTTTT.

This sequence joins TRBV11-3 and TRBJ2-5, with 7 bases aligning to TRBD2. V lost 4 bases and J lost 1; bases outside the gene matches: 15. CDR1 is SGHNT and CDR2 is YENEEA in the germline V gene. The CDR3 is 18 amino acids. This CDR3 is CASSSRAGVLDAQETQYF. CDR3 sequence (DNA): TGTGCCAGCAGCTCCAGGGCGGGGGTTCTGGACGCCCAAGAGACCCAGTACTTC.

The chain links TRBV30 to TRBJ1-2; D is ambiguous. V lost 0 bases, J lost 6 bases, and 14 bases lay in between. CDR3 length: 14 residues. CDR1 is GTSNPN and CDR2 is SVGIG in the germline V gene (reference sequence). The chain's CDR3 is CAWSVAPGKDGYTF. In DNA, the CDR3 is TGTGCCTGGAGTGTAGCCCCCGGGAAAGATGGCTACACCTTC.

This clone appeared a few times. CDR3 amino acids: CASSLLEGGSVSDTQYF. DNA for the CDR3: TGTGCCAGCAGCCTCCTCGAAGGGGGTTCTGTGTCAGATACGCAGTATTTT. The rearrangement uses TRBV4-2 and TRBJ2-3; a weak D match, TRBD1 (6 bases). Trimming left V 4 bases short and J 4 bases short, with 21 bases between. CDR1 is LGHNA and CDR2 is YNFKEQ in the germline V gene. The CDR3 contains 17 residues.

This rearrangement joins TRBV19 to TRBJ1-2, with 8 bases lining up with TRBD1. The germline CDR1 and CDR2 sequences are LNHDA and SQIVND (reference sequence). The CDR3 loop spans 15 amino acids. V shed 3 bases and J 3 bases; nucleotides not matched to a gene: 6. For the CDR3, the DNA is TGTGCCAGTAGTATCACCGAGACAGGGGACTATGGCTACACCTTC. This codes for CASSITETGDYGYTF.

The rearrangement links TRBV7-2 to TRBJ2-1, with 9 bases that match TRBD2. The CDR3 loop spans 16 amino acids. The ends lost 5 bases at V and 4 bases at J; junction bases unmatched: 9. The germline V gene encodes CDR1 SGHTA and CDR2 FQGNSA. The CDR3 region is CASSRGAGGLYNEQFF. The CDR3, as DNA: TGTGCCAGCAGCCGCGGGGCGGGGGGGCTTTACAATGAGCAGTTCTTC.

This chain joins TRBV20-1 and TRBJ2-5; the match to TRBD2 covers 9 bases. This CDR3 contains 14 residues. Germline V lookup: CDR1 DFQATT, CDR2 SNEGSKA (reference sequence). Losses at the gene ends were 3 bases for V and 2 bases for J; bases not matched to a gene: 4. Written as DNA, the CDR3 is TGCAGTGCTAGTGTTCTAGCGGGGCAAGAGACCCAGTACTTC. As protein: CSASVLAGQETQYF.

The sample holds a few counts of this clone. The V call is TRBV9, the J call TRBJ1-3; unclear D gene. The CDR3 covers 13 residues. The V gene's germline CDR1 is SGDLS and CDR2 YYNGEE. The germline V and J ends were trimmed by 3 bases and 3 bases, with 7 bases remaining between them. The chain's CDR3 is CASSARVGNTIYF. The CDR3 nucleotides are TGTGCCAGCAGCGCCCGAGTTGGAAACACCATATATTTT.

To note about this clone: Other DNA sequences in the sample encode the same CDR3. This rearrangement joins TRBV6-5 to TRBJ1-1; 9 nucleotides align to TRBD1. The CDR3 sequence is 13 residues long. With 6 bases clipped from V and 4 bases from J, the junction kept 3 bases outside the gene matches. Looked up from germline, CDR1 is MNHEY and CDR2 is SVGAGI. CDR3 bases: TGTGCCAGCAGACAGGGGGCCGGCACTGAAGCTTTCTTT. This codes for CASRQGAGTEAFF.

This chain joins TRBV5-6 and TRBJ2-3; 12 nucleotides line up with TRBD2. After removal of 5 bases from V and 8 bases from J, the junction contained 6 bases not matched to a gene. The CDR3 consists of 14 residues. Germline loops: CDR1 SGHDT, CDR2 YYEEEE. The CDR3 loop is CASRPSGGVSTQYF. The DNA of the CDR3 is TGTGCCAGCAGACCTAGCGGGGGGGTGTCTACGCAGTATTTT. The full variable domain, rest sourced from reference TRBV5-6 and TRBJ2-3, is DAGVTQSPTHLIKTRGQQVTLRCSPKSGHDTVSWYQQALGQGPQFIFQYYEEEERQRGNFPDRFSGHQFPNYSSELNVNALLLGDSALYLCASRPSGGVSTQYFGPGTRLTVL.

V gene TRBV11-1 combines with J gene TRBJ1-4, with D perhaps TRBD1 (6 bases). V dropped 1 base and J dropped 5 bases, with 11 bases sitting between them. The V gene's germline CDR1 is SGHAT and CDR2 FQDESV (reference sequence). The CDR3 has 15 residues. The CDR3 region is CASSLGGRGNEKLFF. Here the CDR3 DNA reads TGTGCCAGCAGCTTAGGTGGCAGGGGCAATGAAAAACTGTTTTTT.

V is TRBV19 and J is TRBJ1-1, with TRBD1 identical over 9 bases. J was trimmed by 7 bases and V by 3 bases; bases with no gene match: 3. The CDR3 length is 13 residues. CDR1 is LNHDA, CDR2 SQIVND, per germline (reference sequence). The CDR3 nucleotides read TGTGCCAGTAGTATGGACAGGGGAATTGAAGCTTTCTTT. Protein product: CASSMDRGIEAFF.

This chain uses TRBV9 with TRBJ2-1; 12 bases are a match to TRBD1. This CDR3 spans 20 amino acids. V lost 0 bases, J lost 2 bases, and 12 bases stayed unmatched. The germline gives CDR1 SGDLS, CDR2 YYNGEE. The CDR3 region is CASSVESGQGARSPYNEQFF. The CDR3 region has the DNA TGTGCCAGCAGCGTAGAATCGGGACAGGGGGCCCGGTCGCCCTACAATGAGCAGTTCTTC.

The V gene is TRBV4-1, the J gene TRBJ1-1; D might be TRBD1 (5 bases). Germline V lookup: CDR1 MGHRA, CDR2 YSYEKL. Trimming shortened V by 1 base and J by 2 bases, and 11 bases separated the two germline ends. This CDR3 has 15 residues. CDR3 in amino acids: CASSQGQTLNTEAFF. CDR3 sequence (DNA): TGCGCCAGCAGCCAAGGACAGACGCTAAACACTGAAGCTTTCTTT.

The J gene is TRBJ2-2, the V gene TRBV30, with 9 bases that match TRBD2. The CDR3 extends over 15 amino acids. V was clipped by 7 bases and J by 5 bases; unmatched bases: 11. Germline V gene lookup returns CDR1 GTSNPN and CDR2 SVGIG (reference sequence). CDR3 loop: CAYRGRGGLTGELFF. The CDR3 region has the DNA TGTGCCTACCGCGGGCGGGGGGGCCTGACCGGGGAGCTGTTTTTT.

The chain carries TRBV5-6 and TRBJ2-3; a weak D match, TRBD2 (6 bases). The CDR3 loop spans 18 amino acids. V was shortened by 2 bases and J by 0 bases, with 19 bases between the two germline ends. Looked up from germline, CDR1 is SGHDT and CDR2 is YYEEEE. CDR3 sequence: CASSFWRGGPSSTDTQYF. The CDR3 coding sequence is TGTGCCAGCAGCTTCTGGCGGGGTGGTCCCTCGAGCACAGATACGCAGTATTTT.

The chain recombines TRBV10-1 with TRBJ1-1, with 9 bases lining up with TRBD1. This CDR3 has 14 residues. Germline V gene lookup returns CDR1 WNHNN and CDR2 SYGVQD (reference sequence). Germline trimming cut 5 bases from V and 4 bases from J; bases unmatched to any gene: 5. CDR3 sequence reads: CASSPETGGTEAFF. CDR3 in DNA: TGCGCCAGCAGTCCAGAGACAGGGGGCACTGAAGCTTTCTTT.

The gene calls are TRBV19 and TRBJ2-5; TRBD1 is a possible D gene (5 bases). Trimming stripped 5 bases from V and 2 bases from J, with 12 bases between. The V gene's germline CDR1 is LNHDA and CDR2 SQIVND (reference sequence). The CDR3 totals 14 residues. The CDR3 spells CASSQLQAQETQYF. DNA of the CDR3: TGTGCCAGTAGTCAGCTACAGGCGCAAGAGACCCAGTACTTC.

The chain employs TRBV9 and TRBJ1-1; 7 positions agree with TRBD1. The germline V gene encodes CDR1 SGDLS and CDR2 YYNGEE. V was clipped by 3 bases and J by 0 bases; unmatched bases: 5. This CDR3 has 15 residues. The CDR3 nucleotides are TGTGCCAGCAGCGGGAAACAGGGGATGAACACTGAAGCTTTCTTT. It encodes CASSGKQGMNTEAFF.

The chain carries TRBV11-3 and TRBJ2-1; D gene ambiguous. Germline CDR1 is SGHNT and CDR2 is YENEEA. Trimming left V 0 bases short and J 9 bases short, with 9 bases between. CDR3 length: 13 amino acids. The CDR3 DNA follows: TGTGCCAGCAGCTTAGATCTTATCGGTGAGCAGTTCTTC. Its translation is CASSLDLIGEQFF.

This clone was detected only once. The rearrangement links TRBV21-1 to TRBJ1-2; TRBD1 was called by the table and not checked on the DNA. TRBV21-1 is assigned pseudogene status. The CDR3 totals 18 residues. This CDR3 reads CASTQGQGNYHLDYGYTF. The CDR3 bases are TGTGCCAGCACCCAGGGACAGGGGAACTATCATCTGGACTATGGCTACACCTTC.

V and J are TRBV3-1 (or the pseudogene TRBV3-2) and TRBJ2-3; a weak D match, TRBD2 (5 bases). Trimming removed 0 bases from V and 6 bases from J, with 10 bases in between. CDR3 length equals 14 residues. The germline V gene encodes CDR1 LGHDT and CDR2 YNNKEL (reference sequence). Here the CDR3 DNA reads TGTGCCAGCAGCCAAGATCTGTCGGGGGATACGCAGTATTTT. Residues: CASSQDLSGDTQYF.

J is TRBJ1-1 and V is TRBV6-6, with 9 bases identical to TRBD1. Germline loops: CDR1 MNHNY, CDR2 SVGAGI (reference sequence). Trimming at V came to 4 bases and at J to 6 bases, leaving 12 bases not matched to a gene. The CDR3 runs 16 residues. CDR3: CASSSYPGTGHPEAFF. The CDR3 DNA reads as TGTGCCAGCAGTTCTTATCCCGGGACAGGGCACCCTGAAGCTTTCTTT.

The V call is TRBV20-1, the J call TRBJ2-3; 7 nucleotides line up with TRBD1. V lost 3 bases, J lost 6 bases, and 18 bases stayed unmatched. There are 17 residues in the CDR3. Germline CDR1 reads DFQATT; CDR2 reads SNEGSKA (reference sequence). CDR3 DNA sequence: TGCAGTGCTAGTGTGTCCCCCGGGGACAGCCAACAGGATACGCAGTATTTT. Protein sequence: CSASVSPGDSQQDTQYF.